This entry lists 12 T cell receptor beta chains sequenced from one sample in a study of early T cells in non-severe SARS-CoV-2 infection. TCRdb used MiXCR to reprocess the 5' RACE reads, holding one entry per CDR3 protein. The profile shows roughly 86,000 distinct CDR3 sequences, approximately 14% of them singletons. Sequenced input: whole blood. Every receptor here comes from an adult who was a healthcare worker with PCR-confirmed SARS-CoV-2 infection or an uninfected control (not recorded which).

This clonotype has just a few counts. The CDR3 DNA reads as TGTGCCAGCAGCCACGGACAGGGGACCACTGAAGCTTTCTTT. This codes for CASSHGQGTTEAFF. The rearrangement uses TRBV3-1 and TRBJ1-1, with 9 bases fitting TRBD1. Per the germline V gene, CDR1 is LGHDT and CDR2 is YNNKEL (reference sequence). CDR3 length equals 14 residues. Trimming cost V 3 bases and J 4 bases; bases outside gene matches: 3.

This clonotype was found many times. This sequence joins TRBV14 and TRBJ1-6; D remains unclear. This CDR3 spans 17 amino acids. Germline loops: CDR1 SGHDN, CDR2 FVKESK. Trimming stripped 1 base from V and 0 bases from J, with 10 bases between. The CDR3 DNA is TGTGCCAGCAGCCAAGTTGACTTCCTCTCCTATAATTCACCCCTCCACTTT. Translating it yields CASSQVDFLSYNSPLHF. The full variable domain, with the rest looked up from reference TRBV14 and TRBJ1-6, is EAGVTQFPSHSVIEKGQTVTLRCDPISGHDNLYWYRRVMGKEIKFLLHFVKESKQDESGMPNNRFLAERTGGTYSTLKVQPAELEDSGVYFCASSQVDFLSYNSPLHFGNGTRLTVT.

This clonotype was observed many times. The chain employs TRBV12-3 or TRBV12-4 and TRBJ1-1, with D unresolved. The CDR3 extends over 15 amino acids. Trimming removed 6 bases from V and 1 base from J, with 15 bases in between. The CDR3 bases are TGTGCCAGCAGCCCAATCCGCACCCCGAACACTGAAGCTTTCTTT. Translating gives CASSPIRTPNTEAFF.

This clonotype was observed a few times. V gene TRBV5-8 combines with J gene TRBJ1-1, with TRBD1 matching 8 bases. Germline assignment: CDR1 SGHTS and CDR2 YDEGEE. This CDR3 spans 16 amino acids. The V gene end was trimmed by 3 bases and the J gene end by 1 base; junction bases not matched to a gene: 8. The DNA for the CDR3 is TGTGCCAGCAGCTCCCAGGGGGCCCTTCGGAACACTGAAGCTTTCTTT. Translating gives CASSSQGALRNTEAFF.

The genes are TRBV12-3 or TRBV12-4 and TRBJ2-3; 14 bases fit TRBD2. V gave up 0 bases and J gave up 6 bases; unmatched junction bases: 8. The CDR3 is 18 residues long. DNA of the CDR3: TGTGCCAGCAGTTTAGCGCTGGGACTAGCGGGGGTGGTGGATACGCAGTATTTT. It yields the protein CASSLALGLAGVVDTQYF.

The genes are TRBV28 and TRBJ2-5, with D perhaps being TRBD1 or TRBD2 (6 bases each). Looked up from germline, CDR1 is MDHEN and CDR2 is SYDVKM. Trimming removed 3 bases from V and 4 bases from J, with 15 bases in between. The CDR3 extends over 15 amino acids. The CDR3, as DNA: TGTGCCAGCAGTTTCTGGGGGGCTGGGGGAGAGACCCAGTACTTC. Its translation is CASSFWGAGGETQYF.

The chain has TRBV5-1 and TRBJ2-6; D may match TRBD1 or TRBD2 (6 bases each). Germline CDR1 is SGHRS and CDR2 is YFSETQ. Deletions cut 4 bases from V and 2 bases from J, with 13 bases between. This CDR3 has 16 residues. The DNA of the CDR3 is TGCGCCAGCAGCGCTAGGGGGGAACCTGGGGCCAACGTCCTGACTTTC. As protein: CASSARGEPGANVLTF.

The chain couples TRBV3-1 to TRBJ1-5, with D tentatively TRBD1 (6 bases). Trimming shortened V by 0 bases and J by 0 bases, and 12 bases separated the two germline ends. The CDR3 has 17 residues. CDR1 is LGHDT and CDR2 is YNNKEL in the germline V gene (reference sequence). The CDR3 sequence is CASSQDLTGYSNQPQHF. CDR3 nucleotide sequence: TGTGCCAGCAGCCAAGATCTGACAGGTTATAGCAATCAGCCCCAGCATTTT.

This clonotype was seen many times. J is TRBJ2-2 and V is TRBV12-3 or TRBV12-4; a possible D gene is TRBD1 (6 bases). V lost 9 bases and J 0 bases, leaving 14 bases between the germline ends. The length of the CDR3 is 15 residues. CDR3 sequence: CASRKQGSNTGELFF. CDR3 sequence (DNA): TGTGCCAGTAGGAAACAGGGTTCGAACACCGGGGAGCTGTTTTTT.

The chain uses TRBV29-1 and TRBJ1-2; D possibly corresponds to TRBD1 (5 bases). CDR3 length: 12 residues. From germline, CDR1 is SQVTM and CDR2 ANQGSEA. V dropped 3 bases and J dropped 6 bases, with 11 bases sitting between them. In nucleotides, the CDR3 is TGCAGCGTTGATGCAGGGAAAGATGGCTACACCTTC. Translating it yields CSVDAGKDGYTF. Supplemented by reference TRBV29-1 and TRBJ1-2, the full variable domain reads SAVISQKPSRDICQRGTSLTIQCQVDSQVTMMFWYRQQPGQSLTLIATANQGSEATYESGFVIDKFPISRPNLTFSTLTVSNMSPEDSSIYLCSVDAGKDGYTFGSGTRLTVV.

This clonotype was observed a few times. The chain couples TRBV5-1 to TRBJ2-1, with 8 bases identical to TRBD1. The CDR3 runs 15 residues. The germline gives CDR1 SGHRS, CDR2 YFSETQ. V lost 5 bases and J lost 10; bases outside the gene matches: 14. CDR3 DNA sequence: TGCGCCAGCAGAAAAACAGGGGGAGGTCTATACGAGCAGTTCTTC. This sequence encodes CASRKTGGGLYEQFF.

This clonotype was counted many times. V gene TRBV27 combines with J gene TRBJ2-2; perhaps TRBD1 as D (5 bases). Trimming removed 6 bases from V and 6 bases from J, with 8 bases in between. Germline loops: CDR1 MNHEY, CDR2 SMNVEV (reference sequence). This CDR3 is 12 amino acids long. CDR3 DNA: TGTGCCAGCAGCGCAGGGTCCGGGGAGCTGTTTTTT. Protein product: CASSAGSGELFF.